This T cell receptor (beta chain) emerged from a study of blood T cell repertoires in COVID-19. As for the study in general: Sites across the United States, Italy and Spain contributed samples from acute and convalescent COVID-19. In each case, the material was cDNA or gDNA derived from T cells, B-cell-depleted T cells, or PBMCs.

Original data processing: Amplified reference gene primers provided the basis for estimating nucleated cell counts. Sequencing was performed with immunoSEQ multiplex PCR; in TCRdb, only in-frame clones are kept and a portion is missing. V, J and clone size were drawn from that table, and D and trimming were deduced from the DNA. The repertoire holds approximately 140,000 clones, with around 87% as singletons. The source is a woman aged 55 to 70 with active or convalescent COVID-19. Material: peripheral blood.

CDR3 sequence (DNA): TGCGCCAGCAGCCAACTCATCTCAGTGAACACTGAAGCTTTCTTT. Residues: CASSQLISVNTEAFF. V gene TRBV4-3 combines with J gene TRBJ1-1; D is uncertain. Germline assignment: CDR1 LGHNA and CDR2 YSLEER. CDR3 length: 15 amino acids. V dropped 2 bases and J dropped 0 bases, with 10 bases sitting between them.